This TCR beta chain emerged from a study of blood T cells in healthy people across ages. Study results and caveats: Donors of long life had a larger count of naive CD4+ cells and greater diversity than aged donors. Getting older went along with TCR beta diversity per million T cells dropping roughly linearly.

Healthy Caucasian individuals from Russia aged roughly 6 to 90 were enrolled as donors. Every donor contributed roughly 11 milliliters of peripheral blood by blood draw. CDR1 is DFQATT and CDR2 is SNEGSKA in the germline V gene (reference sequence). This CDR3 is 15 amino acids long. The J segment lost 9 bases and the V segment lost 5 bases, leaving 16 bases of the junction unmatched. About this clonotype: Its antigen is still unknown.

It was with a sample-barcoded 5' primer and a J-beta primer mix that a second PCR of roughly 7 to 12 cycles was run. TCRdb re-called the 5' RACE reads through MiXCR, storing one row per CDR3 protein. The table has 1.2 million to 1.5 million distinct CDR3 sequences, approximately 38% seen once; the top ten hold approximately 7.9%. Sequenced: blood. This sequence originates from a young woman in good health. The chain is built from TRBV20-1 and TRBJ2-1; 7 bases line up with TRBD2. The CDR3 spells CSAPGRREALAEQFF. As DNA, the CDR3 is TGCAGTGCTCCCGGTAGACGGGAGGCTCTGGCTGAGCAGTTCTTC.